These 7 T cell receptor beta chains were all obtained from the same sample, sequenced in a study of cytomegalovirus exposure and HLA in healthy donors. The primer mix had 60 Vbeta and 13 Jbeta primers. Assay used: immunoSEQ multiplex PCR; TCRdb lists only in-frame clones, some missing. Here the sample spans around 63,000 clones, around four fifths being singletons. Sample: PBMCs. The receptors originated from a woman aged 25 to 39 in good health and CMV-seronegative.

V and J are TRBV7-6 and TRBJ1-1, with D maybe TRBD1 (6 bases). The CDR3 runs to 16 residues. Germline CDR1 reads SGHVS; CDR2 reads FNYEAQ. Trimming removed 4 bases at V and 5 bases at J, with 20 bases between. CDR3 amino acids: CASSSRADGTPTEAFF. The CDR3 DNA sequence: TGTGCCAGCAGCTCCAGAGCGGACGGGACACCGACTGAAGCTTTCTTT.

The chain is built from TRBV5-1 and TRBJ1-1, with a weak D call TRBD1 (5 bases). CDR1 and CDR2 (germline): SGHRS, YFSETQ. The V gene lost 0 bases and the J gene lost 1 base, with 19 bases spanning the gap. The length of the CDR3 is 18 residues. The DNA of the CDR3 is TGCGCCAGCAGCTTGGGAGCTTCAGGGATTTTTAAGAACACTGAAGCTTTCTTT. Its protein is CASSLGASGIFKNTEAFF. Full variable domain (remainder filled in from reference TRBV5-1 and TRBJ1-1): KAGVTQTPRYLIKTRGQQVTLSCSPISGHRSVSWYQQTPGQGLQFLFEYFSETQRNKGNFPGRFSGRQFSNSRSEMNVSTLELGDSALYLCASSLGASGIFKNTEAFFGQGTRLTVV.

The rearrangement links TRBV27 to TRBJ1-1; TRBD1 agrees at 8 bases. The trim removed 5 bases at V and 0 bases at J, leaving 5 bases unmatched. The CDR3 covers 15 residues. Germline-derived CDR1 and CDR2 are MNHEY and SMNVEV (reference sequence). In nucleotides, the CDR3 is TGTGCCAGCAGTCCGGGACAGGCCCTGAACACTGAAGCTTTCTTT. Encoded protein: CASSPGQALNTEAFF.

The chain couples TRBV19 to TRBJ2-2, with 8 positions matching TRBD2. After removal of 2 bases from V and 5 bases from J, the junction contained 7 bases not matched to a gene. The CDR3 extends over 16 amino acids. Germline-derived CDR1 and CDR2 are LNHDA and SQIVND (reference sequence). Here the CDR3 DNA reads TGTGCCAGTAGTATAAAAGGCGGGAGGCCAACCGGGGAGCTGTTTTTT. Its protein product is CASSIKGGRPTGELFF.

A few counts support this clone. The genes are TRBV7-2 and TRBJ2-1; D gene ambiguous. The V and J ends lost 1 base and 5 bases respectively, with 12 bases between them. In germline, CDR1 is SGHTA, CDR2 FQGNSA. This CDR3 spans 15 amino acids. The CDR3 is CASSLGSLENNEQFF. CDR3 nucleotide sequence: TGTGCCAGCAGCTTAGGGAGCCTTGAAAACAATGAGCAGTTCTTC.

The chain uses TRBV30 and TRBJ1-1, with a weak D call TRBD1 (6 bases). CDR1 and CDR2 (germline): GTSNPN, SVGIG (reference sequence). CDR3 length: 13 residues. V lost 1 base to trimming and J lost 3 bases, with 9 bases between them. For the CDR3, the DNA is TGTGCCTGGAGTGGGGACATCTACACTGAAGCTTTCTTT. Translated: CAWSGDIYTEAFF.

The chain is built from TRBV7-2 and TRBJ2-1, with 10 positions matching TRBD2. The CDR3 contains 16 residues. V was clipped by 3 bases and J by 10 bases; unmatched bases: 12. CDR1 and CDR2 (germline): SGHTA, FQGNSA. The CDR3 nucleotides read TGTGCCAGCAGCTTCGGAGGAAGCGGGGGGGGAGGGGAGCAGTTCTTC. Protein product: CASSFGGSGGGGEQFF.